This T cell receptor beta chain is drawn from a study of shared clonotypes between healthy human individuals. Study-wide results and limits: The sharing of 4.5% to 6.5% of naive CD4 clonotypes was seen across a few donors.

The CDR3 is 15 amino acids. Trimming removed 4 bases from V and 1 base from J, with 13 bases in between. Per the germline V gene, CDR1 is LNHDA and CDR2 is SQIVND (reference sequence). CD45RO-negative cells were positively selected for CCR7, leaving out terminally differentiated effector memory CD45RA+ cells. Only in-frame clones appear in the TCRdb table, and some are missing; sequencing was by immunoSEQ multiplex PCR. Of more than 500,000 clones in the sample, roughly 95% were seen once. On this clone itself: Its target is unknown.

Sequenced sample: naive CD8+ T cells sorted from blood. This clonotype was sampled from a woman younger than 45 in good health. The chain combines TRBV19 with TRBJ1-1; D gene ambiguous. CDR3 residues: CASSTTPETNTEAFF. The CDR3 nucleotides read TGTGCCAGTAGTACCACGCCTGAAACGAACACTGAAGCTTTCTTT.